This T cell receptor (beta chain) comes out of a study of blood T cell repertoires in COVID-19. The data were produced by immunoSEQ multiplex PCR, yet TCRdb's version contains in-frame clones alone and is incomplete. The profile shows around 100,000 clones, over 75% of them singletons. The CDR3 has 15 amino acids. Trimming at V came to 5 bases and at J to 1 base, leaving 7 bases not matched to a gene. Germline CDR1 and CDR2: LNHDA and SQIVND (reference sequence). This clone has ten or more counts. Other DNA sequences in this specimen translate into the identical CDR3. This sequence was found in a human donor in a cohort sampled during active COVID-19. V gene TRBV19 combines with J gene TRBJ1-1; the match to TRBD1 covers 7 bases. Sequenced material: peripheral blood. CDR3 residues: CASSPWDSGNTEAFF. CDR3 in DNA: TGTGCCAGTAGTCCGTGGGACAGTGGGAACACTGAAGCTTTCTTT.